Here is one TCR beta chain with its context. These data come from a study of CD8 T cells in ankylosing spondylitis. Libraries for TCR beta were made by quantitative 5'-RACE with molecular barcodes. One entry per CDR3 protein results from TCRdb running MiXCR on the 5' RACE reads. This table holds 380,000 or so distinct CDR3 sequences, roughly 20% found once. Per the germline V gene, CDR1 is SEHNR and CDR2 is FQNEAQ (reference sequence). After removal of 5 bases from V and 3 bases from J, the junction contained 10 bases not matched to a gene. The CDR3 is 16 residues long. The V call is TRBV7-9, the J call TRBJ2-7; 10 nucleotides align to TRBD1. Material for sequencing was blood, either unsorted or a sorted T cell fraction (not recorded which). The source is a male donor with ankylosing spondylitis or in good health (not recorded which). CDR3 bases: TGTGCCAGCAGCCCCTTACTTAGGACAGGGGGCTACGAGCAGTACTTC. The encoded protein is CASSPLLRTGGYEQYF.